Sequencing of this T cell receptor (beta chain) was carried out in a study of blood T cell repertoires in COVID-19. Data came from immunoSEQ multiplex PCR; TCRdb stores just in-frame clones and leaves some out. The sample has 90,000 or so clones, approximately 86% seen once; the top ten hold 0.95% to 1.5%. V gave up 7 bases and J gave up 5 bases; unmatched junction bases: 5. CDR1 and CDR2 (germline): MDHEN, SYDVKM. The CDR3 sequence is 13 residues long. This chain connects TRBV28 to TRBJ2-7, with 10 bases fitting TRBD1. Material for sequencing was peripheral blood. This TCR was recovered from an older man with active or convalescent COVID-19. The CDR3 is CASNPGTGDEQYF. The CDR3 coding sequence is TGTGCCAGCAATCCCGGGACAGGGGACGAGCAGTACTTC.